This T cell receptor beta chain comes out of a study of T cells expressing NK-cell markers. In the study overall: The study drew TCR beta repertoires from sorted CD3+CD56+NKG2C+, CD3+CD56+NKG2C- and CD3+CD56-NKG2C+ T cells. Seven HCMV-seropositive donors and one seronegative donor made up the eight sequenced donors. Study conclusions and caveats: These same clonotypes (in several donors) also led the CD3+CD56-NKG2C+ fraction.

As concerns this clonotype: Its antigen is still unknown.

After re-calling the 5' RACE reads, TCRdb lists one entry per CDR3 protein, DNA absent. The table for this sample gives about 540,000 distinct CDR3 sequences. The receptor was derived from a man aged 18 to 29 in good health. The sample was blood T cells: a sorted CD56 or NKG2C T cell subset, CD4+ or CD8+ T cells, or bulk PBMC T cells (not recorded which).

The CDR3 reads CSARGLKREYNEQFF. This sequence joins TRBV20-1 and TRBJ2-1; the D call from TCRdb, TRBD2, cannot be confirmed without DNA. This CDR3 comprises 15 residues. Germline lookup yields CDR1 DFQATT and CDR2 SNEGSKA (reference sequence).